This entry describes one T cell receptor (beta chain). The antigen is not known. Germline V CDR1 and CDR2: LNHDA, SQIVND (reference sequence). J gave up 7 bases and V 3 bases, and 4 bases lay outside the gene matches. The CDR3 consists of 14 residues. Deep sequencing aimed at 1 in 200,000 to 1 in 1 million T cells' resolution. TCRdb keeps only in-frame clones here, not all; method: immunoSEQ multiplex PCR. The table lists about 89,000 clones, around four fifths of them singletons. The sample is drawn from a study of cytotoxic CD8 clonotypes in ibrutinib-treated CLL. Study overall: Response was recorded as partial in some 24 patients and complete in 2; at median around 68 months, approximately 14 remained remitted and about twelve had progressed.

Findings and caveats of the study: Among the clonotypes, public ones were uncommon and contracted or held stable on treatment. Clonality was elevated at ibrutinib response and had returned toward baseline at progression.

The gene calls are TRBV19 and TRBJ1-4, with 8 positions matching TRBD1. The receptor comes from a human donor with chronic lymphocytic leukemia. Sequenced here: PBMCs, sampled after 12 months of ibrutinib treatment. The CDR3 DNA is TGTGCCAGTAGTATCGACAGGGGCACTGAAAAACTGTTTTTT. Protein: CASSIDRGTEKLFF.